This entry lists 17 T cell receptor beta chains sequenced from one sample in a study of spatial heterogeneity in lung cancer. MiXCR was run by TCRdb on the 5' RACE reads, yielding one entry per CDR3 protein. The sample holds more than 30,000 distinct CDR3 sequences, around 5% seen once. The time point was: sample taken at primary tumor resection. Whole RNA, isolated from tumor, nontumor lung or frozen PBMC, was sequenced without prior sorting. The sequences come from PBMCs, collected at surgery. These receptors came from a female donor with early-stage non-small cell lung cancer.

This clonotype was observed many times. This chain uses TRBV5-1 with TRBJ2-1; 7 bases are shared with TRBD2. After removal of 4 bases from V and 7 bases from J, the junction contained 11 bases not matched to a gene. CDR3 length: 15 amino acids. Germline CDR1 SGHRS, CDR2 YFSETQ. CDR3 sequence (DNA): TGCGCCAGCAGCAAGGTGGGAGCGGGGTTGAATGAGCAGTTCTTC. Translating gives CASSKVGAGLNEQFF.

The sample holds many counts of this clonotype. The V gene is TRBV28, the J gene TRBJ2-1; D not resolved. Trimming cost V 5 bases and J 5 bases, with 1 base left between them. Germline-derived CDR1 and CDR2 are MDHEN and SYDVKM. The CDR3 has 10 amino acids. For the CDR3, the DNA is TGTGCCAGCAGTGACAATGAGCAGTTCTTC. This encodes CASSDNEQFF.

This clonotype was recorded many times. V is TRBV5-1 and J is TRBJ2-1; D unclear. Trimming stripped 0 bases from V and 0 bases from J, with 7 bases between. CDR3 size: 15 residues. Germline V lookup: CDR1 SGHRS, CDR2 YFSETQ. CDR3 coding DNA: TGCGCCAGCAGCTTGGACATGAGCTCCTACAATGAGCAGTTCTTC. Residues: CASSLDMSSYNEQFF.

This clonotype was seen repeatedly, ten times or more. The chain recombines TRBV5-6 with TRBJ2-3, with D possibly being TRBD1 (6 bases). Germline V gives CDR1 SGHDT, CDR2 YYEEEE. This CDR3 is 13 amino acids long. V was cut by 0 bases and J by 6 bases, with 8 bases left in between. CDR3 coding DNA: TGTGCCAGCAGCTTGGCAGGGGCGGATACGCAGTATTTT. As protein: CASSLAGADTQYF.

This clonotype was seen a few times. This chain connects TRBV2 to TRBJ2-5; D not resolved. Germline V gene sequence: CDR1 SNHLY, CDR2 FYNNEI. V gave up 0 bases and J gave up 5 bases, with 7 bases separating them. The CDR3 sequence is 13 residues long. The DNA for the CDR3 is TGTGCCAGCAGTGAAGCAGAGAGGGAGACCCAGTACTTC. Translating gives CASSEAERETQYF.

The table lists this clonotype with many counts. CDR3 sequence: CSVEDPGRSGQGSYEQYF. CDR3 nucleotides: TGCAGCGTTGAAGATCCCGGGAGGTCGGGACAGGGGTCCTACGAGCAGTACTTC. This chain connects TRBV29-1 to TRBJ2-7; 10 bases fit TRBD1. V lost 0 bases and J lost 1; bases outside the gene matches: 12. CDR1 SQVTM and CDR2 ANQGSEA come from the germline V gene. The CDR3 extends over 18 amino acids.

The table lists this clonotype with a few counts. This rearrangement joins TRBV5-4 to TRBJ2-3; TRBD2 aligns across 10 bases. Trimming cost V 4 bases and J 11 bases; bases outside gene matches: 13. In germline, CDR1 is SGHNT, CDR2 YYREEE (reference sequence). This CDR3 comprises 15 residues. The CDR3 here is CASSPLAGEGGKQYF. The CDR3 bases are TGTGCCAGCAGCCCTCTAGCGGGGGAAGGAGGGAAGCAGTATTTT.

CDR3 sequence: CASSSLAGGGTDTQYF. The DNA of the CDR3 is TGCGCCAGCAGCTCCCTAGCGGGGGGTGGTACAGATACGCAGTATTTT. The chain carries TRBV5-1 and TRBJ2-3, with 11 bases matching TRBD2. With V trimmed by 3 bases and J by 3 bases, 6 bases remained unmatched. The CDR3 runs to 16 residues. Germline CDR1 reads SGHRS; CDR2 reads YFSETQ.

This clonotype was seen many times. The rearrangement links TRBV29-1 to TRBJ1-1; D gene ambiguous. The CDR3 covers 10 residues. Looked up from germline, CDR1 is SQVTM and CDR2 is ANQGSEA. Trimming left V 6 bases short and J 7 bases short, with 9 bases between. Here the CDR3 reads CSVGRDEAFF. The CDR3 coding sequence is TGCAGCGTCGGCCGGGATGAAGCTTTCTTT.

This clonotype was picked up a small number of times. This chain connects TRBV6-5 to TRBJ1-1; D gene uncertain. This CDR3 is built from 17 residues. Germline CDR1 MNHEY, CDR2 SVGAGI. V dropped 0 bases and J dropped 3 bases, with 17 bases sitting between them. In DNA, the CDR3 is TGTGCCAGCAGTTACTCGAGTTTTGGTGGGCAGGACACTGAAGCTTTCTTT. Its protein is CASSYSSFGGQDTEAFF.

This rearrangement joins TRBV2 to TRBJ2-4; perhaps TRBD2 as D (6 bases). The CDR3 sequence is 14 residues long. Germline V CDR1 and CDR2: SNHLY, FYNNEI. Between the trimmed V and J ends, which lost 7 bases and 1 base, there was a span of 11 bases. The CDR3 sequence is CASMRDGAKNIQYF. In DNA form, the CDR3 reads TGTGCCAGCATGCGGGATGGGGCCAAAAACATTCAGTACTTC.

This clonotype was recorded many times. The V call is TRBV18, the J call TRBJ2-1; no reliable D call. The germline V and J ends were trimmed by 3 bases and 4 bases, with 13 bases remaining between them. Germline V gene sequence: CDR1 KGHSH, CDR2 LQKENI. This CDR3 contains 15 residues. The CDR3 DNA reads TGTGCCAGCTCACCCCTCAAAACCACGTACAATGAGCAGTTCTTC. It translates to CASSPLKTTYNEQFF.

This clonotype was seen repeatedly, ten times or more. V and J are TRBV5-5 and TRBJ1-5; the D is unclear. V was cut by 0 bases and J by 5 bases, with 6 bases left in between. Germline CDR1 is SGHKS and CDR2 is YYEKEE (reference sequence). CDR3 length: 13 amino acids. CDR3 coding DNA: TGTGCCAGCAGCTTGGGGAGGGATCAGCCCCAGCATTTT. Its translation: CASSLGRDQPQHF.

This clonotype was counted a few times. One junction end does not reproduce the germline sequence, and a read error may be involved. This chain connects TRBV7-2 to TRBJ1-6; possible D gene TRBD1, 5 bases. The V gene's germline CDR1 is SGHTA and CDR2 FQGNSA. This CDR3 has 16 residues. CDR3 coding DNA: TGTGCCAACAGCTTAGTAGCAGGGCGAAGGGATTCACCCCTCCACTTT. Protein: CANSLVAGRRDSPLHF.

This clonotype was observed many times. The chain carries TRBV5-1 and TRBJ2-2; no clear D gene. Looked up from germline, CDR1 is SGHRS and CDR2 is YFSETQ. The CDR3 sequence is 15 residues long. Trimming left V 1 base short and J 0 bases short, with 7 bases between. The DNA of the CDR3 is TGCGCCAGCAGCTTGCAACAGCCGAACACCGGGGAGCTGTTTTTT. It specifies CASSLQQPNTGELFF.

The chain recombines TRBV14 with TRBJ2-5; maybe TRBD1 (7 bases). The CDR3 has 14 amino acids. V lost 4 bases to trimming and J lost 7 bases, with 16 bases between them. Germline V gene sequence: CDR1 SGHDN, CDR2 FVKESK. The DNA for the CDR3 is TGTGCCAGCAGCCGCGGGACAGTGGTTGGGACCCAGTACTTC. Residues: CASSRGTVVGTQYF.

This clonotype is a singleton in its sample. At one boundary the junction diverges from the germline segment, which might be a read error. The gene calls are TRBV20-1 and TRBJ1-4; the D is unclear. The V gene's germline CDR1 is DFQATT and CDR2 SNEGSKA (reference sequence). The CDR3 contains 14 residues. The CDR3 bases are TGCAGTGCTAGAGAGGTCCCAACTATTGAAAAACTGTTTTTT. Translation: CSAREVPTIEKLFF.